This T cell receptor beta chain is drawn from a study of T cell responses to AZD1222 COVID-19 vaccine. The overall study: Pooling of second doses given at about 4 or about 12 weeks was done.

Unmatched junction bases numbered 7, after V lost 5 bases and J lost 0 bases. This CDR3 has 16 amino acids. CDR1 is SGHTA, CDR2 FQGNSA, per germline. Findings of the study overall: It was only after the peak T cell response that any repertoires were sampled. Mostly white British, mostly female donors; authors suggested clonal diversity may be underestimated.

Here immunoSEQ multiplex PCR was the method, and the copy in TCRdb shows in-frame clones only, minus some. Seen here are 100,000 to 150,000 clones, 90% observed once, and the top ten hold 6.5% to 8.5%. This clone appeared once. The antigen is unknown. This sample comprised peripheral blood, obtained on day 0 of AZD1222 vaccination. This sequence was found in an adult in good health. V and J are TRBV7-2 and TRBJ1-5, with 7 bases matching TRBD1. The CDR3 DNA sequence: TGTGCCAGCAGCAAGGCCGGGACAGATAGCAATCAGCCCCAGCATTTT. Protein: CASSKAGTDSNQPQHF.